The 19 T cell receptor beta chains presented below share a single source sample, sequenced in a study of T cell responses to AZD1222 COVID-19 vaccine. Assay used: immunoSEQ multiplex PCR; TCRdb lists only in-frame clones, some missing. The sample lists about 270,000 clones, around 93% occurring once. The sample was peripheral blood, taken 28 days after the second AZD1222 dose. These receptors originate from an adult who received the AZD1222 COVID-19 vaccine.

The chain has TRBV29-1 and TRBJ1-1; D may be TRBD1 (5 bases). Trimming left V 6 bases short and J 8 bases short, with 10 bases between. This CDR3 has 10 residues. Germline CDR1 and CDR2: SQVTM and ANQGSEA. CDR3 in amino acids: CSVTRTEAFF. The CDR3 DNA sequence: TGCAGCGTGACCAGGACAGAAGCTTTCTTT.

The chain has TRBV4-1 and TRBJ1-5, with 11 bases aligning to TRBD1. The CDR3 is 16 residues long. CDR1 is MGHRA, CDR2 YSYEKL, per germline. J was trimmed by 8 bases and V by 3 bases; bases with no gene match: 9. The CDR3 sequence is CASSQGRTGGWEPQHF. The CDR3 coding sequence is TGCGCCAGCAGCCAGGGAAGGACAGGGGGCTGGGAGCCCCAGCATTTT.

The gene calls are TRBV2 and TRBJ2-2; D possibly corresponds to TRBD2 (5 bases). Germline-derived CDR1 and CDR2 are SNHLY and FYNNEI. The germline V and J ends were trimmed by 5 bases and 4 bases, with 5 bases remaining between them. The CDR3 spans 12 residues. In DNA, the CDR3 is TGTGCCAGCAGTACTAGCACCGGGGAGCTGTTTTTT. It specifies CASSTSTGELFF.

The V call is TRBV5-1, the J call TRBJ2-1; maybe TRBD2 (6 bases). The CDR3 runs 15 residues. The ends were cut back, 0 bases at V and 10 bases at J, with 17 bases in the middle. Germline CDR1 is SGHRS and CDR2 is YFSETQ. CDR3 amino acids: CASSLDGDEGREQFF. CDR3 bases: TGCGCCAGCAGCTTGGACGGGGACGAGGGGAGGGAGCAGTTCTTC.

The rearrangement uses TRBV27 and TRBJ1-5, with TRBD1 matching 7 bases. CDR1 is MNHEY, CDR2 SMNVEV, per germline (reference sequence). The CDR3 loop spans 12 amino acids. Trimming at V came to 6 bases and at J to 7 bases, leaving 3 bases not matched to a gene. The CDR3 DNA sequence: TGTGCCAGCAGAATGGGACAGCAGCCCCAGCATTTT. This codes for CASRMGQQPQHF.

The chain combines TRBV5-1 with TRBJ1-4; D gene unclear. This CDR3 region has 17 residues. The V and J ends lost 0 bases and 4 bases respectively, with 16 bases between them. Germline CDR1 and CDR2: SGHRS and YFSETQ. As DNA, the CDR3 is TGCGCCAGCAGCTTGGGTTACTCTACAGAGTTTAATGAAAAACTGTTTTTT. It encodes CASSLGYSTEFNEKLFF.

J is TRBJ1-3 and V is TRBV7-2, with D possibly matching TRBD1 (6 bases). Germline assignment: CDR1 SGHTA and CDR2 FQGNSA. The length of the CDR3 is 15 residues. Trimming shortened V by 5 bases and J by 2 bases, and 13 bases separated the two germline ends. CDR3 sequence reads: CASSNNGGPGNTIYF. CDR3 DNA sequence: TGTGCCAGCAGCAATAACGGGGGCCCTGGAAACACCATATATTTT.

CDR3 sequence: CASAADSNSPLHF. In DNA, the CDR3 is TGTGCCAGCGCTGCGGACTCAAATTCACCCCTCCACTTT. The V gene is TRBV25-1, the J gene TRBJ1-6; D unclear. Trimming cost V 8 bases and J 7 bases, with 12 bases left between them. CDR1 is MGHDK and CDR2 is SYGVNS in the germline V gene. The CDR3 length is 13 residues.

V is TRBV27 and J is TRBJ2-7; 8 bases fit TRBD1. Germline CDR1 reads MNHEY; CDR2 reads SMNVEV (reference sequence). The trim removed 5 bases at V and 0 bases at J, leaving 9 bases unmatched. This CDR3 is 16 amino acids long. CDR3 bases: TGTGCCAGCAGTCAACAGGGACAGGTGGCCTCCTACGAGCAGTACTTC. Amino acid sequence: CASSQQGQVASYEQYF.

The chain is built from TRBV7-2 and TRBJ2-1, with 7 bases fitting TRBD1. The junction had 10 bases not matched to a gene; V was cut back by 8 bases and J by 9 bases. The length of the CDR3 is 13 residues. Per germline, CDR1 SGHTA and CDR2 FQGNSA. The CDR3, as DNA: TGTGCCAGCCAGCCGAAAGGGGGCTCTGAGCAGTTCTTC. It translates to CASQPKGGSEQFF.

CDR3 nucleotide sequence: TGTGCCAGCAGTTTACGGACAGGGGCGAACTATGGCTACACCTTC. Translated: CASSLRTGANYGYTF. The chain employs TRBV27 and TRBJ1-2, with 9 bases identical to TRBD1. The V and J ends lost 2 bases and 2 bases, in that order; junction bases with no gene match: 3. The CDR3 has 15 amino acids. Germline assignment: CDR1 MNHEY and CDR2 SMNVEV (reference sequence).

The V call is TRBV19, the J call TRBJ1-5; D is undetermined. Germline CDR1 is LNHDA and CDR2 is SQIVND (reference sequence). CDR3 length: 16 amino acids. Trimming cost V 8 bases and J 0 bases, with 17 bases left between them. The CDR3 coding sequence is TGTGCCAGTCTTAACAGTGGGTTTTATAGCAATCAGCCCCAGCATTTT. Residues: CASLNSGFYSNQPQHF.

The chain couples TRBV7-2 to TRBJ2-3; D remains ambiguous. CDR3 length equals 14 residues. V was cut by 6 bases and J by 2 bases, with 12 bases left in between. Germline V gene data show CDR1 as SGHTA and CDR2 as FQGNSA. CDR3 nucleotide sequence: TGTGCCAGCAGTAATGGGCCTTACACAGATACGCAGTATTTT. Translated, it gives CASSNGPYTDTQYF.

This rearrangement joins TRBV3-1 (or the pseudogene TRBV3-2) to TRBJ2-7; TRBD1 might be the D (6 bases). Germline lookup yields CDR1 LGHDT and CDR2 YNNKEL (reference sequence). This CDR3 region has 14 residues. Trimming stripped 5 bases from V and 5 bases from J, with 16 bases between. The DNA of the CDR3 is TGTGCCAGCAGCTCCACCCTGGGGGCCCACGAGCAGTACTTC. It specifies CASSSTLGAHEQYF.

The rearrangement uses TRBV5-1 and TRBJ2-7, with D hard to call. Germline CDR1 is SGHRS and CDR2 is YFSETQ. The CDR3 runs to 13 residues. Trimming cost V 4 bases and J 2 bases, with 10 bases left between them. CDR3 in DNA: TGCGCCAGCAGCCAGCGACGACCCTACGAGCAGTACTTC. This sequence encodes CASSQRRPYEQYF.

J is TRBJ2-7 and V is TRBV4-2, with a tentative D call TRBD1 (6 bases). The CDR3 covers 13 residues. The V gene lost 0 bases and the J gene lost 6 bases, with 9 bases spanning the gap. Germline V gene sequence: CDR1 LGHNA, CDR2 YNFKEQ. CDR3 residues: CASSQEGAGEQYF. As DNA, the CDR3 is TGTGCCAGCAGCCAAGAGGGGGCGGGCGAGCAGTACTTC.

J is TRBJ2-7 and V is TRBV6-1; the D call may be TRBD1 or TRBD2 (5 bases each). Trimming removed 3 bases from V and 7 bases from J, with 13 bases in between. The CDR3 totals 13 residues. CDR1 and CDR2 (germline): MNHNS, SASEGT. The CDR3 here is CASSEGPLFEQYF. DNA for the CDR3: TGTGCCAGCAGTGAGGGACCCCTCTTTGAGCAGTACTTC.

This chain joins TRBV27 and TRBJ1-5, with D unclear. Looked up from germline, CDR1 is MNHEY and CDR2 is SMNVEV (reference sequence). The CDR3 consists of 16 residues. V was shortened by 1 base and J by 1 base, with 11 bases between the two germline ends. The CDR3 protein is CASSLYGKGSNQPQHF. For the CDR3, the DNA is TGTGCCAGCAGTTTATACGGCAAGGGAAGCAATCAGCCCCAGCATTTT.

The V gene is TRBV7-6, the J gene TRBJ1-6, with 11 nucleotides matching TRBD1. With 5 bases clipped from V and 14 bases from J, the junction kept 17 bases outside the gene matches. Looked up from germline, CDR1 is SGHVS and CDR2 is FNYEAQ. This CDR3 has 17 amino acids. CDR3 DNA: TGTGCCAGCAGCCAACTCCCATCCCGGACAGGGGGCGTAGCCCTCCACTTT. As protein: CASSQLPSRTGGVALHF.